Shown below are 4 T cell receptor beta chains from a single sample sequenced in a study of cytomegalovirus exposure and HLA in healthy donors. The primer mix had 60 Vbeta and 13 Jbeta primers. Libraries were prepared by immunoSEQ multiplex PCR; TCRdb keeps only in-frame clonotypes and omits some of them. This sample has 150,000 to 200,000 clones; about 76% occur once, and the top ten carry 2% to 2.5%. Sequences were obtained from PBMCs. Receptor source: a female donor in good health and CMV-seronegative.

The CDR3 DNA sequence: TGTGCCAGCAGCCAAGATCTCAGGACTAGGAACACCGGGGAGCTGTTTTTT. It is translated as CASSQDLRTRNTGELFF. The chain links TRBV4-2 to TRBJ2-2; 7 bases map to TRBD2. The V and J ends lost 0 bases and 1 base, in that order; junction bases with no gene match: 5. CDR1 LGHNA and CDR2 YNFKEQ come from the germline V gene. This CDR3 is built from 17 residues.

This clone was seen once. The V gene is TRBV10-3, the J gene TRBJ2-7, with 7 nucleotides matching TRBD1. CDR1 ENHRY and CDR2 SYGVKD come from the germline V gene. This CDR3 is 14 amino acids long. Trimming cost V 10 bases and J 3 bases; bases outside gene matches: 12. The CDR3 DNA reads TGTGCCACCTCGTTGGACAGGATGAACTACGAGCAGTACTTC. This gives the protein CATSLDRMNYEQYF.

The chain employs TRBV4-1 and TRBJ1-1; 7 positions match TRBD1. The length of the CDR3 is 17 residues. Per germline, CDR1 MGHRA and CDR2 YSYEKL. V was clipped by 3 bases and J by 3 bases; unmatched bases: 13. CDR3 sequence: CASSQRPTGSGDTEAFF. The CDR3 DNA reads as TGCGCCAGCAGCCAGAGGCCGACAGGGAGTGGGGACACTGAAGCTTTCTTT.

The chain joins TRBV9 to TRBJ1-4; 8 bases align to TRBD1. Per germline, CDR1 SGDLS and CDR2 YYNGEE. Trimming cost V 3 bases and J 0 bases; bases outside gene matches: 13. This CDR3 contains 19 residues. Here the CDR3 reads CASSAPGQAPYATNEKLFF. CDR3 nucleotides: TGTGCCAGCAGCGCCCCGGGACAGGCCCCCTATGCAACTAATGAAAAACTGTTTTTT.